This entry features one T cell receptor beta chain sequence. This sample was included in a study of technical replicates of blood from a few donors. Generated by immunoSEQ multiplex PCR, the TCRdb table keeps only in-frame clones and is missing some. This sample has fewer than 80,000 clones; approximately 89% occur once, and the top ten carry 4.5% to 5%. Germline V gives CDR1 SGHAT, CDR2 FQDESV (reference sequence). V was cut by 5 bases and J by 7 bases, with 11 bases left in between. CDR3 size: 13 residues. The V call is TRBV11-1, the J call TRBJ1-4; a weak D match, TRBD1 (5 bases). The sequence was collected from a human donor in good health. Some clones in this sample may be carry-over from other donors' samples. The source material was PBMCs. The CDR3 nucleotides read TGTGCCAGCAGCCAGACAGACGGTGAAAAACTGTTTTTT. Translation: CASSQTDGEKLFF.